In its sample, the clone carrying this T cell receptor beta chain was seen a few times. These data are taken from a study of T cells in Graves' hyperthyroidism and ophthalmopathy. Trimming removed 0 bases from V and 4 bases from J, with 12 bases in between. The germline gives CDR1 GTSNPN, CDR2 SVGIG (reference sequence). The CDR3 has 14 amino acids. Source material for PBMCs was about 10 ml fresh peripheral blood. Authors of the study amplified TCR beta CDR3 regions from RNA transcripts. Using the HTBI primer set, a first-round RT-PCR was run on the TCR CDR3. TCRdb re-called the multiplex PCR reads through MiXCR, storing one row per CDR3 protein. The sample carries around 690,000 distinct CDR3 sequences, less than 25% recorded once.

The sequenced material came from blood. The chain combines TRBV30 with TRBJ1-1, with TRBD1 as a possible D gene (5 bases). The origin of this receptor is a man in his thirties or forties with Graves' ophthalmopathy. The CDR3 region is CAWSVLQGSTEAFF. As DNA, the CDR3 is TGTGCCTGGAGTGTACTTCAGGGATCCACTGAAGCTTTCTTT.